This is a list of T cell receptor beta chains from one sample in a study of blood T cell repertoires in COVID-19. Measured with immunoSEQ multiplex PCR; TCRdb has only the in-frame clones, and not every one. The data show 300,000 to 400,000 clones, approximately 89% seen once. The material sequenced was PBMCs or T cells enriched from blood (not recorded which). Receptors were obtained from a man aged 25 to 40 who had recovered from COVID-19. Each CDR3 is given with its conserved first and last residue. D genes are given only for firm matches. Rows give clone size only sometimes, using once, few, many, or a class for an expanded clone.

clone_size	v_call	j_call	d_call	cdr3_nt	cdr3_aa
NA	TRBV19	TRBJ2-2	NA	TGTGCCAGTAGTCCGAGAAGGCGGCAGGGGAACACCGGGGAGCTGTTTTTT	CASSPRRRQGNTGELFF
NA	TRBV7-6	TRBJ2-1	TRBD1	TGTGCCAGCAGCTTACAACAGGGGGCCTACAATGAGCAGTTCTTC	CASSLQQGAYNEQFF
NA	TRBV30	TRBJ2-7	NA	TGTGCCTGGAGTGTACTGTCGGGAAGGGAGTACTTC	CAWSVLSGREYF
once	TRBV19	TRBJ2-1	TRBD1	TGTGCCAGTAGTCTTAAGACAGGGATAAGCGGAATGAATGAGCAGTTCTTC	CASSLKTGISGMNEQFF
NA	TRBV2	TRBJ2-5	NA	TGTGCCAGCAGTGAAGGGCCGGGGGAATCGCAAGAGACCCAGTACTTC	CASSEGPGESQETQYF
NA	TRBV15	TRBJ2-1	TRBD2	TGTGCCACCAGCAGAGTCCTTTCTAGCGGGGCCCCCAATGAGCAGTTCTTC	CATSRVLSSGAPNEQFF
NA	TRBV5-5	TRBJ2-7	NA	TGTGCCAGCACCCTGGGGCGGAACTCCTACGAGCAGTACTTC	CASTLGRNSYEQYF
NA	TRBV18	TRBJ2-3	NA	TGTGCCAGCTCACCACCAGCGACAGGCACAGATACGCAGTATTTT	CASSPPATGTDTQYF
NA	TRBV7-6	TRBJ2-3	TRBD2	TGTGCCAGCAGCTCGGGACTAGCGGGGGCGACAGATACGCAGTATTTT	CASSSGLAGATDTQYF
NA	TRBV18	TRBJ2-2	NA	TGTGCCAGCTCACCTCTCGACAGAGACACCGGGGAGCTGTTTTTT	CASSPLDRDTGELFF
NA	TRBV7-3	TRBJ2-3	NA	TGTGCCAGCAGCTTTGGACTTCCTAGCACAGATACGCAGTATTTT	CASSFGLPSTDTQYF
NA	TRBV7-9	TRBJ2-7	NA	TGTGCCAGCAGCGCGGAGGCCGGGGAGCAGTACTTC	CASSAEAGEQYF
NA	TRBV7-9	TRBJ2-6	NA	TGTGCCAGCAGCTTAGAGGGCAGGGGCGCACTCTGGGCCAACGTCCTGACTTTC	CASSLEGRGALWANVLTF
NA	TRBV4-1	TRBJ1-6	NA	TGCGCCAGCAGCCAATCCGGGGTACCCTATAATTCACCCCTCCACTTT	CASSQSGVPYNSPLHF
once	TRBV19	TRBJ2-1	TRBD1	TGTGCCAGTACGTGGACAGGGGCCGCCAACAATGAGCAGTTCTTC	CASTWTGAANNEQFF
once	TRBV6-2/TRBV6-3	TRBJ1-5	NA	TGTGCCAGCAGTTACTCTTACACCAATCAGCCCCAGCATTTT	CASSYSYTNQPQHF
NA	TRBV11-2	TRBJ2-7	TRBD2	TGTGCCAGCAGCTTAGCGGGACTAGCCCAATACGAGCAGTACTTC	CASSLAGLAQYEQYF
NA	TRBV15	TRBJ2-1	NA	TGTGCCACCACTACGGGGACACGGAACAATGAGCAGTTCTTC	CATTTGTRNNEQFF
NA	TRBV3-1/TRBV3-2	TRBJ1-3	NA	TGTGCCAGCAGCCAACGGAACACCATATATTTT	CASSQRNTIYF
NA	TRBV4-2	TRBJ1-4	TRBD1	TGTGCCAGCAGCTACAGGACAGGGGGGAATGAAAAACTGTTTTTT	CASSYRTGGNEKLFF
NA	TRBV24-1	TRBJ2-7	TRBD2	TGTGCCACCAGTGACCCTAGCGGAAATTACTACGAGCAGTACTTC	CATSDPSGNYYEQYF
NA	TRBV5-1	TRBJ2-3	NA	TGCGCCAGCAGCTTGGTGGGGAGGAGCACAGATACGCAGTATTTT	CASSLVGRSTDTQYF
NA	TRBV27	TRBJ1-1	NA	TGTGCCAGCAGTCCGCGGACAATTTTCATGAACACTGAAGCTTTCTTT	CASSPRTIFMNTEAFF
NA	TRBV15	TRBJ1-2	NA	TGTGCCACCAGCAGAGATCGAAGTGCGGGCTACACCTTC	CATSRDRSAGYTF
many	TRBV6-1	TRBJ1-1	NA	TGTGCCAGCAGTGAAGCGGCGGGGGGCGAGGGCACTGAAGCTTTCTTT	CASSEAAGGEGTEAFF
NA	TRBV28	TRBJ2-7	NA	TGTGCCAGCAGAACCCCGGGTCCTCTTCGTTACGAGCAGTACTTC	CASRTPGPLRYEQYF
NA	TRBV6-5	TRBJ1-2	TRBD1	TGTGCCAGCCGGACAGGGGGCAGCTATGGCTACACCTTC	CASRTGGSYGYTF
NA	TRBV15	TRBJ2-7	TRBD2	TGTGCCACCAGCAGCGGGACTAGCGGGGGCGACGAGCAGTACTTC	CATSSGTSGGDEQYF
NA	TRBV5-6	TRBJ1-2	NA	TGTGCCAGCAGCTTGCTCTCAGGGGCCAACTATGGCTACACCTTC	CASSLLSGANYGYTF
few	TRBV6-4	TRBJ2-3	NA	TGTGCCAGCAGTTACAGGGATACAGATACGCAGTATTTT	CASSYRDTDTQYF
NA	TRBV4-2	TRBJ1-1	TRBD1	TGTGCCAGCAGCCAAGCTCCGACAGGGGGCGGAGGCACTGAAGCTTTCTTT	CASSQAPTGGGGTEAFF
once	TRBV20-1	TRBJ2-7	NA	TGCAGTGCTAGTGACCTTTTTAAGCAGTACTTC	CSASDLFKQYF
once	TRBV28	TRBJ2-2	NA	TGTGCCAGCAGTTTGACAGGCACCGGGGAGCTGTTTTTT	CASSLTGTGELFF
NA	TRBV5-1	TRBJ1-6	NA	TGCGCCAGCAGCACTCGGGGAGGGGAATCACCCCTCCACTTT	CASSTRGGESPLHF
NA	TRBV30	TRBJ2-5	NA	TGTGCCTGGAGTACAGGGGGAGGGGAGACCCAGTACTTC	CAWSTGGGETQYF
NA	TRBV5-1	TRBJ2-5	TRBD2	TGCGCCAGCAGCTTGGTGAACAGAGGGAGATTGACTAGCGGCCAAGAGACCCAGTACTTC	CASSLVNRGRLTSGQETQYF
NA	TRBV5-1	TRBJ2-7	TRBD2	TGCGCCAGCAGCTTGCAGGGAGGTAGCGGGGGAGCCCTCTACGAGCAGTACTTC	CASSLQGGSGGALYEQYF
NA	TRBV7-2	TRBJ2-7	TRBD1	TGTGCCAGCAGCTTACGGGACAGGCGAGACGAGCAGTACTTC	CASSLRDRRDEQYF
NA	TRBV6-2/TRBV6-3	TRBJ1-6	NA	TGTGCCAGCAGTTATTACCGGTCACCCCTCCACTTT	CASSYYRSPLHF
once	TRBV14	TRBJ2-1	NA	TGTGCCAGCAGCCCCCTCGAGGGCGGGTGGAATGAGCAGTTCTTC	CASSPLEGGWNEQFF